This entry concerns a single TCR beta chain. These data belong to a study of OX40 agonist ivuxolimab in advanced cancers. TCRdb's table, derived via immunoSEQ multiplex PCR, lists solely in-frame clones and lacks some. The table records 100,000 to 120,000 clones, around 90% of them present only once. The CDR3 is made up of 13 amino acids. Germline V gives CDR1 LNHDA, CDR2 SQIVND (reference sequence). Losses at the gene ends were 7 bases for V and 5 bases for J; bases not matched to a gene: 4. The sequence came from an adult with an advanced solid tumor such as melanoma, head and neck, liver or kidney cancer. This chain connects TRBV19 to TRBJ1-1, with 10 bases that match TRBD1. The starting material was CD4+ or CD8+ T cells sorted from blood, obtained in a trial of the OX40 agonist ivuxolimab. CDR3: CASNDRGQTEAFF. The CDR3 nucleotides are TGTGCCAGTAATGACAGGGGGCAGACTGAAGCTTTCTTT.